Shown below are 30 T cell receptor beta chains from a single sample sequenced in a study of blood T cell repertoires in COVID-19. Method: immunoSEQ multiplex PCR; TCRdb's copy keeps in-frame clones and lacks some. The sample shows 75,000 to 85,000 clones, about 88% of them seen only once. The sample taken for sequencing was peripheral blood. The receptor set was obtained from a man aged 60-69 years with COVID-19, enrolled during active disease.

The J gene is TRBJ2-1, the V gene TRBV5-5; 7 nucleotides line up with TRBD2. The CDR3 length is 15 residues. CDR1 and CDR2 (germline): SGHKS, YYEKEE (reference sequence). V shed 3 bases, J shed 2 bases, and the junction held 5 bases outside the gene matches. The CDR3 DNA sequence: TGTGCCAGCAGCTCTACTAGCGACCCCTACAATGAGCAGTTCTTC. Protein: CASSSTSDPYNEQFF.

CDR3 loop: CASETASNYGYTF. The CDR3 DNA is TGTGCCAGCGAGACAGCTTCTAACTATGGCTACACCTTC. The chain combines TRBV2 with TRBJ1-2; possible D gene TRBD1, 5 bases. The V and J ends lost 8 bases and 0 bases respectively, with 10 bases between them. The CDR3 totals 13 residues. Germline lookup yields CDR1 SNHLY and CDR2 FYNNEI.

The chain combines TRBV6-5 with TRBJ2-7; 12 bases match TRBD1. V shed 7 bases and J 7 bases; nucleotides not matched to a gene: 8. CDR3 size: 14 residues. Germline V lookup: CDR1 MNHEY, CDR2 SVGAGI. The CDR3 loop reads CASNSGQGAREQYF. In DNA, the CDR3 is TGTGCCAGCAATTCGGGACAGGGGGCGAGGGAGCAGTACTTC.

The rearrangement uses TRBV28 and TRBJ1-2; 7 nucleotides align to TRBD1. V lost 4 bases to trimming and J lost 0 bases; unmatched junction nucleotides: 2. Germline V gene sequence: CDR1 MDHEN, CDR2 SYDVKM. There are 14 residues in the CDR3. DNA of the CDR3: TGTGCCAGCAGTTGGACAGGTGCTAACTATGGCTACACCTTC. This sequence encodes CASSWTGANYGYTF.

The V gene is TRBV9, the J gene TRBJ2-3; D not resolved. Germline CDR1 reads SGDLS; CDR2 reads YYNGEE. Trimming stripped 4 bases from V and 0 bases from J, with 18 bases between. The CDR3 contains 17 residues. The CDR3 sequence is CASSPPPGSPSTDTQYF. CDR3 coding DNA: TGTGCCAGCAGCCCCCCCCCGGGTAGCCCTAGCACAGATACGCAGTATTTT.

The chain employs TRBV14 and TRBJ2-2, with D possibly being TRBD2 (6 bases). The germline V gene has CDR1 SGHDN and CDR2 FVKESK. This CDR3 has 14 amino acids. Trimming left V 1 base short and J 6 bases short, with 9 bases between. This chain's CDR3 is CASSQVEGAGELFF. The DNA for the CDR3 is TGTGCCAGCAGCCAAGTGGAGGGCGCCGGGGAGCTGTTTTTT.

J is TRBJ2-7 and V is TRBV5-1; D possibly corresponds to TRBD2 (5 bases). The CDR3 contains 18 residues. Germline V gene data show CDR1 as SGHRS and CDR2 as YFSETQ. Trimming took 4 bases from V and 2 from J, leaving 25 bases between them. CDR3 in amino acids: CASSPTRPGDETAYEQYF. The DNA of the CDR3 is TGCGCCAGCAGCCCCACCCGCCCCGGGGATGAAACCGCCTACGAGCAGTACTTC.

This clone was detected only a few times. The chain is built from TRBV9 and TRBJ1-2; D unresolved. Deletions cut 3 bases from V and 10 bases from J, with 13 bases between. CDR3 size: 12 residues. Germline assignment: CDR1 SGDLS and CDR2 YYNGEE. CDR3 sequence reads: CASSALDTYYTF. In DNA form, the CDR3 reads TGTGCCAGCAGCGCCTTAGACACCTACTACACCTTC.

This chain links TRBV5-4 with TRBJ2-2; no reliable D call. The CDR3 has 16 amino acids. From germline, CDR1 is SGHNT and CDR2 YYREEE (reference sequence). The V end was cut by 4 bases, the J end by 6 bases, with 19 bases between. CDR3 residues: CASSLGRSVSAGELFF. CDR3 sequence (DNA): TGTGCCAGCAGCCTGGGTCGAAGCGTCAGTGCCGGGGAGCTGTTTTTT.

This chain links TRBV24-1 with TRBJ1-5; perhaps TRBD1 as D (5 bases). The CDR3 totals 15 residues. The ends were cut back, 3 bases at V and 6 bases at J, with 14 bases in the middle. Per the germline V gene, CDR1 is KGHDR and CDR2 is SFDVKD. This CDR3 is CATSDRTQGGQPQHF. The CDR3 nucleotides read TGTGCCACCAGTGATCGAACTCAGGGCGGTCAGCCCCAGCATTTT.

The gene calls are TRBV2 and TRBJ2-7, with 8 bases lining up with TRBD1. Germline assignment: CDR1 SNHLY and CDR2 FYNNEI. This CDR3 has 13 residues. J lost 7 bases, V lost 9 bases, and 11 bases had no gene match. In nucleotides, the CDR3 is TGTGCCAGTTGCCTTACTGGACAGGGAGAGCAGTACTTC. Its protein product is CASCLTGQGEQYF.

The gene calls are TRBV18 and TRBJ2-2; D is unclear. V was shortened by 3 bases and J by 1 base, with 9 bases between the two germline ends. The CDR3 length is 15 residues. Germline loops: CDR1 KGHSH, CDR2 LQKENI. In nucleotides, the CDR3 is TGTGCCAGCTCACCTTCGACACGGAACACCGGGGAGCTGTTTTTT. Its translation is CASSPSTRNTGELFF.

CDR3 protein: CASRAPLPGQRTYEQYF. CDR3 DNA: TGTGCCAGCAGGGCCCCCCTACCGGGACAGAGAACGTACGAGCAGTACTTC. The rearrangement links TRBV5-6 to TRBJ2-7, with TRBD1 matching over 7 bases. The CDR3 loop spans 17 amino acids. CDR1 SGHDT and CDR2 YYEEEE come from the germline V gene. With V trimmed by 5 bases and J by 4 bases, 18 bases remained unmatched.

The sample holds a few counts of this clone. CDR3 protein: CASSLGTANTEAFF. CDR3 nucleotide sequence: TGTGCCAGCAGCTTAGGGACAGCCAACACTGAAGCTTTCTTT. The V and J genes are TRBV7-9 and TRBJ1-1; D possibly corresponds to TRBD1 (6 bases). From germline, CDR1 is SEHNR and CDR2 FQNEAQ (reference sequence). The CDR3 extends over 14 amino acids. V was trimmed by 1 base and J by 2 bases, leaving 8 bases between them. The whole variable domain, filled in from reference TRBV7-9 and TRBJ1-1, reads DTGVSQNPRHKITKRGQNVTFRCDPISEHNRLYWYRQTLGQGPEFLTYFQNEAQLEKSRLLSDRFSAERPKGSFSTLEIQRTEQGDSAMYLCASSLGTANTEAFFGQGTRLTVV.

The J gene is TRBJ1-1, the V gene TRBV7-9; D is ambiguous. CDR3 length: 16 amino acids. Germline-derived CDR1 and CDR2 are SEHNR and FQNEAQ (reference sequence). Between the trimmed V and J ends, which lost 4 bases and 7 bases, there was a span of 22 bases. In nucleotides, the CDR3 is TGTGCCAGCAGCTCCTACACCTCCGCGACAATTTTTGAAGCTTTCTTT. Residues: CASSSYTSATIFEAFF.

CDR3 sequence reads: CAIRGGVIETQYF. The DNA for the CDR3 is TGTGCCATCAGGGGTGGAGTTATAGAGACCCAGTACTTC. The chain combines TRBV10-3 with TRBJ2-5; D unresolved. Per the germline V gene, CDR1 is ENHRY and CDR2 is SYGVKD. The CDR3 is 13 amino acids. V lost 6 bases and J lost 4, with 12 bases in between.

The genes are TRBV18 and TRBJ1-2; TRBD1 might be the D (5 bases). Germline assignment: CDR1 KGHSH and CDR2 LQKENI. The CDR3 runs to 12 residues. V gave up 6 bases and J gave up 7 bases, with 12 bases separating them. In DNA form, the CDR3 reads TGTGCCAGCTCGCGGGGAGGGGTTGGCTACACCTTC. This translates into CASSRGGVGYTF. The complete variable domain, with remaining parts taken from reference TRBV18 and TRBJ1-2, reads NAGVMQNPRHLVRRRGQEARLRCSPMKGHSHVYWYRQLPEEGLKFMVYLQKENIIDESGMPKERFSAEFPKEGPSILRIQQVVRGDSAAYFCASSRGGVGYTFGSGTRLTVV.

V gene TRBV4-2 combines with J gene TRBJ1-1; 7 positions match TRBD1. This CDR3 contains 15 residues. CDR1 and CDR2 from the germline V gene are LGHNA and YNFKEQ. After removal of 4 bases from V and 5 bases from J, the junction contained 10 bases not matched to a gene. The CDR3 loop is CASSRDLGGRTEAFF. The CDR3 coding sequence is TGTGCCAGCAGCCGCGATTTAGGGGGCAGGACTGAAGCTTTCTTT.

The J gene is TRBJ2-7, the V gene TRBV2; TRBD1 matches 10 bases. CDR1 and CDR2 from the germline V gene are SNHLY and FYNNEI. The CDR3 covers 12 residues. CDR3 amino acids: CAGRDRGREQYF. The CDR3 DNA reads as TGTGCGGGCAGGGACAGGGGTCGCGAGCAGTACTTC. Full variable domain (remainder filled in from reference TRBV2 and TRBJ2-7): EPEVTQTPSHQVTQMGQEVILRCVPISNHLYFYWYRQILGQKVEFLVSFYNNEISEKSEIFDDQFSVERPDGSNFTLKIRSTKLEDSAMYFCAGRDRGREQYFGPGTRLTVT.

The chain employs TRBV30 and TRBJ1-2; 9 nucleotides line up with TRBD1. This CDR3 region has 14 residues. Per the germline V gene, CDR1 is GTSNPN and CDR2 is SVGIG (reference sequence). V lost 1 base to trimming and J lost 3 bases; unmatched junction nucleotides: 3. As DNA, the CDR3 is TGTGCCTGGAGTGAGGGGACAGGGTACTATGGCTACACCTTC. Protein sequence: CAWSEGTGYYGYTF.

The chain recombines TRBV24-1 with TRBJ2-1; 8 bases match TRBD2. The length of the CDR3 is 15 residues. J gave up 6 bases and V 9 bases, and 12 bases lay outside the gene matches. Germline V gene lookup returns CDR1 KGHDR and CDR2 SFDVKD. As DNA, the CDR3 is TGTGCCACCCGGCCTAGCGCGGGAGGTTTCAATGAGCAGTTCTTC. Translation: CATRPSAGGFNEQFF.

The DNA of the CDR3 is TGTGCCAGCAGCTCCCCCTCTTCCCCCGGGGGGGCCTTAGATACGCAGTATTTT. Translation gives CASSSPSSPGGALDTQYF. The V gene is TRBV7-9, the J gene TRBJ2-3; 8 nucleotides match TRBD2. Germline-derived CDR1 and CDR2 are SEHNR and FQNEAQ (reference sequence). The CDR3 spans 18 residues. The junction had 17 bases not matched to a gene; V was cut back by 4 bases and J by 5 bases. Filled out from reference TRBV7-9 and TRBJ2-3, the complete variable domain reads DTGVSQNPRHKITKRGQNVTFRCDPISEHNRLYWYRQTLGQGPEFLTYFQNEAQLEKSRLLSDRFSAERPKGSFSTLEIQRTEQGDSAMYLCASSSPSSPGGALDTQYFGPGTRLTVL.

This chain uses TRBV9 with TRBJ1-6; possibly TRBD1 for D (5 bases). This CDR3 spans 14 amino acids. Trimming removed 4 bases from V and 10 bases from J, with 15 bases in between. CDR1 and CDR2 from the germline V gene are SGDLS and YYNGEE. CDR3 coding DNA: TGTGCCAGCAGCCCAAACACCCAGGGCTCACCCCTCCACTTT. Translated, it gives CASSPNTQGSPLHF.

This chain connects TRBV6-6 to TRBJ1-6, with unresolved D. The CDR3 contains 14 residues. Germline CDR1 reads MNHNY; CDR2 reads SVGAGI (reference sequence). V was cut by 7 bases and J by 7 bases, with 14 bases left in between. The CDR3, as DNA: TGTGCCAGCACGCCGGACTTGGGGAATTCACCCCTCCACTTT. Its protein is CASTPDLGNSPLHF.

V is TRBV4-1 and J is TRBJ1-1; weak D call: TRBD1 (6 bases). CDR3 length equals 16 residues. Per the germline V gene, CDR1 is MGHRA and CDR2 is YSYEKL. Trimming pared 0 bases from V and 4 bases from J, leaving 15 bases between. In nucleotides, the CDR3 is TGCGCCAGCAGCCAAGAAGTTGGGGGGGCTAGCACTGAAGCTTTCTTT. As protein: CASSQEVGGASTEAFF.

This clone showed up just once. V is TRBV30 and J is TRBJ2-1, with TRBD2 matching over 9 bases. Per the germline V gene, CDR1 is GTSNPN and CDR2 is SVGIG (reference sequence). The CDR3 length is 15 residues. V dropped 3 bases and J dropped 5; count of bases not matched to a gene: 8. CDR3 in DNA: TGTGCCTGGAGCCTCGGGACTAGCAAGCACAATGAGCAGTTCTTC. Protein: CAWSLGTSKHNEQFF.

The chain couples TRBV6-6 to TRBJ1-1, with D perhaps TRBD1 (6 bases). The CDR3 sequence is 15 residues long. Germline CDR1 and CDR2: MNHNY and SVGAGI (reference sequence). Trimming took 8 bases from V and 2 from J, leaving 18 bases between them. CDR3 residues: CASGIPGHLNTEAFF. DNA of the CDR3: TGTGCCAGCGGTATTCCGGGACACTTAAACACTGAAGCTTTCTTT.

The chain uses TRBV5-4 and TRBJ2-3; D unclear. Trimming took 4 bases from V and 3 from J, leaving 15 bases between them. This CDR3 is built from 15 residues. The germline gives CDR1 SGHNT, CDR2 YYREEE (reference sequence). CDR3 bases: TGTGCCAGCAGCCCCTCCGGGTCTGGGACAGATACGCAGTATTTT. It codes for CASSPSGSGTDTQYF.

The rearrangement links TRBV5-1 to TRBJ2-5; 10 bases align to TRBD2. Germline V lookup: CDR1 SGHRS, CDR2 YFSETQ. After removal of 1 base from V and 4 bases from J, the junction contained 10 bases not matched to a gene. The CDR3 spans 17 residues. The CDR3 is CASSLPGLAAIGETQYF. In DNA, the CDR3 is TGCGCCAGCAGCTTGCCCGGACTAGCGGCAATTGGAGAGACCCAGTACTTC.

The chain has TRBV23-1 and TRBJ2-2; 8 bases fit TRBD1. TRBV23-1 is recorded as an ORF, its role being uncertain. The CDR3 loop spans 24 amino acids. V shed 0 bases and J 7 bases; nucleotides not matched to a gene: 31. The CDR3 sequence: CASSQSTTVGGRTGHVSFCGELFF. The CDR3 DNA reads as TGCGCCAGCAGTCAATCTACGACTGTGGGGGGCCGGACAGGGCATGTAAGCTTTTGCGGGGAGCTGTTTTTT.